Presented here are 5 T cell receptor beta chains from one specimen sequenced in a study of T cells in Graves' hyperthyroidism and ophthalmopathy. Using RNA transcripts as the source, TCR beta CDR3 regions were amplified. A first-round RT-PCR of the TCR CDR3 used the HTBI primer set. TCRdb reprocessed the multiplex PCR reads via MiXCR and lists one record per CDR3 protein. The profile shows 550,000 to 600,000 distinct CDR3 sequences, 12% to 15% of them singletons. Source material: blood. The receptors stem from a woman younger than 35 with Graves' ophthalmopathy.

This chain links TRBV9 with TRBJ1-3, with D hard to call. Germline V lookup: CDR1 SGDLS, CDR2 YYNGEE. V was shortened by 0 bases and J by 0 bases, with 13 bases between the two germline ends. The length of the CDR3 is 17 residues. The CDR3 loop is CASSVDLLLASGNTIYF. CDR3 bases: TGTGCCAGCAGCGTAGACCTTTTACTTGCCTCTGGAAACACCATATATTTT.

This chain uses TRBV27 with TRBJ2-7; TRBD2 matches 9 bases. CDR3 length equals 14 residues. The J segment lost 5 bases and the V segment lost 5 bases, leaving 7 bases of the junction unmatched. CDR1 MNHEY and CDR2 SMNVEV come from the germline V gene (reference sequence). This chain's CDR3 is CASSLSGRSNEQYF. The CDR3 nucleotides read TGTGCCAGCAGTCTCAGCGGGAGGTCGAACGAGCAGTACTTC.

The chain carries TRBV15 and TRBJ1-5, with D tentatively TRBD1 (5 bases). Trimming stripped 1 base from V and 7 bases from J, with 17 bases between. Germline values: CDR1 LNHNV, CDR2 YYDKDF (reference sequence). The CDR3 is 16 amino acids. CDR3 sequence: CATSRASGGTGQPQHF. CDR3 DNA: TGTGCCACCAGCAGAGCTTCGGGCGGGACGGGACAGCCCCAGCATTTT.

This clonotype was counted only a few times. This chain links TRBV19 with TRBJ1-5; TRBD1 matches at 11 bases. The CDR3 has 14 residues. The ends lost 5 bases at V and 7 bases at J; junction bases unmatched: 4. Germline V gene sequence: CDR1 LNHDA, CDR2 SQIVND (reference sequence). CDR3 region: CASSWDRGYQPQHF. CDR3 in DNA: TGTGCCAGTAGTTGGGACAGGGGGTACCAGCCCCAGCATTTT.

The J gene is TRBJ2-5, the V gene TRBV10-3, with no clear D. The V and J ends lost 3 bases and 4 bases respectively, with 9 bases between them. Germline values: CDR1 ENHRY, CDR2 SYGVKD. The CDR3 is 13 residues long. The CDR3 is CAISDGPRETQYF. CDR3 sequence (DNA): TGTGCCATCAGTGACGGGCCACGAGAGACCCAGTACTTC.